This T cell receptor beta chain was obtained from a study of identical twins. TCRdb independently ran MiXCR on the 5' RACE reads; one entry per CDR3 protein. The data contain 450,000 to 650,000 distinct CDR3 sequences, 9.6% of them seen just once; the ten biggest clones take up under 3%. The sample holds many counts of this clonotype. A further study also used this sample, focusing on yellow fever vaccine responses in identical twins.

The receptor comes from a woman aged 18 to 35 in good health. Sequences were obtained from PBMCs.

The CDR3 region is CASIDRYSYEQYF. CDR3 coding DNA: TGTGCCAGCATTGACAGATACTCCTACGAGCAGTACTTC. The chain links TRBV2 to TRBJ2-7, with D maybe TRBD1 (5 bases). The V end was cut by 7 bases, the J end by 0 bases, with 10 bases between. CDR3 size: 13 residues. Germline V CDR1 and CDR2: SNHLY, FYNNEI.